The present T cell receptor (beta chain) was sequenced within a study of blood T cell repertoires in COVID-19. Turning to the study itself: PBMCs, B-cell-depleted T cells, or T cells were the source of the cDNA or gDNA that made up the material.

CDR1 is GTSNPN, CDR2 SVGIG, per germline (reference sequence). CDR3 length equals 14 residues. After removal of 0 bases from V and 5 bases from J, the junction contained 5 bases not matched to a gene. Assay used: immunoSEQ multiplex PCR; TCRdb lists only in-frame clones, some missing. The sample comprises a few hundred thousand clones, 80% to 90% of which are singletons, and about 3% rests with the top ten. This clone was detected only once. The origin of this receptor is a woman younger than 45 with active or convalescent COVID-19. This sequence joins TRBV30 and TRBJ2-3, with 7 bases lining up with TRBD2. Sequences were obtained from peripheral blood. The CDR3 DNA reads TGTGCCTGGAGTGTACTGGGGGGGGGAGATACGCAGTATTTT. This sequence encodes CAWSVLGGGDTQYF.